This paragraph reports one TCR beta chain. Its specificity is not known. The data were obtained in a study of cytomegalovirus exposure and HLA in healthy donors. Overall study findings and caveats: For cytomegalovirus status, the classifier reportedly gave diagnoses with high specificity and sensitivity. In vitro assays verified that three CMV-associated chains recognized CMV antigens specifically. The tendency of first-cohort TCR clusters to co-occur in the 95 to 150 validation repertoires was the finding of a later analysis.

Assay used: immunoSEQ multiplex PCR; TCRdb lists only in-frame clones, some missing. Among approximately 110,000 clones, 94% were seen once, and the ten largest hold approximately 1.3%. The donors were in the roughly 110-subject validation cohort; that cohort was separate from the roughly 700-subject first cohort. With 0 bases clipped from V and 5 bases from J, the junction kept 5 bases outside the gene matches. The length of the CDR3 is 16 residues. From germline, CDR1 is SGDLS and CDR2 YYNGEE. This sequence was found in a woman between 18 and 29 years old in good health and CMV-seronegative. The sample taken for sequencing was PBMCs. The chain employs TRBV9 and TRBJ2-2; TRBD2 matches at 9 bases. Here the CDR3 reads CASSVGLAVATGELFF. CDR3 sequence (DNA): TGTGCCAGCAGCGTAGGACTAGCGGTCGCTACCGGGGAGCTGTTTTTT. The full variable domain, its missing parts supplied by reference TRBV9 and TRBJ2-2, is DSGVTQTPKHLITATGQRVTLRCSPRSGDLSVYWYQQSLDQGLQFLIQYYNGEERAKGNILERFSAQQFPDLHSELNLSSLELGDSALYFCASSVGLAVATGELFFGEGSRLTVL.